This T cell receptor beta chain was obtained from a study of blood T cell repertoires in COVID-19. For the study at large: Some COVID-19 samples were acute and others convalescent; all came from the United States, Italy and Spain. Sample material is recorded as cDNA or gDNA derived from T cells, B-cell-depleted T cells, or PBMCs.

Authors' analysis steps: Scientists estimated how many nucleated cells there were by amplifying reference gene primers. Profiled with immunoSEQ multiplex PCR; TCRdb holds only in-frame clones, not every one. The DNA gave D and trimming, while V, J and clone size come from that table. This sample yields about 75,000 clones, of which roughly 90% are seen a single time; less than 9% belongs to the top ten. The V and J ends lost 6 bases and 8 bases respectively, with 13 bases between them. The CDR3 spans 12 residues. Specimen: peripheral blood. The TCR was taken from a human donor in a cohort sampled during active COVID-19. The genes are TRBV12-3 or TRBV12-4 and TRBJ1-1; D unresolved. The CDR3 here is CASSIGVSEAFF. The CDR3 DNA follows: TGTGCCAGCAGCATCGGGGTATCAGAAGCTTTCTTT.